One and the same sample provided the 15 T cell receptor beta chains below, sequenced in a study of blood T cell repertoires in COVID-19. The method was immunoSEQ multiplex PCR; TCRdb's version includes in-frame clones alone and lacks a portion of them. The table lists 100,000 to 150,000 clones, roughly nine tenths of them singletons. Sequencing was carried out using peripheral blood. The receptor set was obtained from a man aged 50-60 years with COVID-19, enrolled during active disease.

V and J are TRBV19 and TRBJ2-7; TRBD2 matches at 7 bases. The germline V gene has CDR1 LNHDA and CDR2 SQIVND (reference sequence). The CDR3 extends over 15 amino acids. V trimming: 6 bases; J trimming: 1 base; junction bases outside the gene matches: 9. The CDR3 bases are TGTGCCAGTAGCCTGAGGGAGGGATCGTCCTACGAGCAGTACTTC. This sequence encodes CASSLREGSSYEQYF.

V usage is TRBV5-1 and J usage is TRBJ2-5; 8 nucleotides align to TRBD1. The CDR3 is 14 amino acids. Germline V gene lookup returns CDR1 SGHRS and CDR2 YFSETQ. Trimming took 1 base from V and 2 from J; bases not matched to a gene: 1. Here the CDR3 DNA reads TGCGCCAGCAGCTTGCGGGACAGGCAAGAGACCCAGTACTTC. Amino acids: CASSLRDRQETQYF.

The rearrangement joins TRBV5-1 to TRBJ1-1; D remains ambiguous. V was pared by 1 base and J by 0 bases, with 4 bases between. This CDR3 is built from 13 residues. In germline, CDR1 is SGHRS, CDR2 YFSETQ. CDR3 DNA sequence: TGCGCCAGCAGCTTGACTTTGAACACTGAAGCTTTCTTT. As protein: CASSLTLNTEAFF.

The chain uses TRBV13 and TRBJ2-3; TRBD2 might be the D (6 bases). Trimming stripped 4 bases from V and 2 bases from J, with 25 bases between. This CDR3 is 19 amino acids long. Per germline, CDR1 PRHDT and CDR2 FYEKMQ (reference sequence). The CDR3 DNA reads TGTGCCAGCAGCTCCCGACTGATCACTACTAGCCGGGACACAGATACGCAGTATTTT. Translating it yields CASSSRLITTSRDTDTQYF. Supplemented by reference TRBV13 and TRBJ2-3, the full variable domain reads AAGVIQSPRHLIKEKRETATLKCYPIPRHDTVYWYQQGPGQDPQFLISFYEKMQSDKGSIPDRFSAQQFSDYHSELNMSSLELGDSALYFCASSSRLITTSRDTDTQYFGPGTRLTVL.

This chain connects TRBV24-1 to TRBJ1-5; 9 positions match TRBD1. The CDR3 runs to 15 residues. Germline V gene lookup returns CDR1 KGHDR and CDR2 SFDVKD. Unmatched junction bases numbered 6, after V lost 3 bases and J lost 7 bases. CDR3 nucleotides: TGTGCCACCAGTGATGGGACAGGGTTGGAACAGCCCCAGCATTTT. Its protein is CATSDGTGLEQPQHF.

The chain couples TRBV19 to TRBJ1-2, with D possibly TRBD1 on 5 matching bases. The CDR3 loop spans 13 amino acids. Trimming shortened V by 4 bases and J by 3 bases, and 9 bases separated the two germline ends. Germline CDR1 and CDR2: LNHDA and SQIVND (reference sequence). The CDR3 sequence is CASSTAGYYGYTF. As DNA, the CDR3 is TGTGCCAGTAGTACCGCAGGGTACTATGGCTACACCTTC.

This clone was seen a few times. The V call is TRBV19, the J call TRBJ1-4; D is perhaps TRBD1 (6 bases). The length of the CDR3 is 14 residues. The V gene's germline CDR1 is LNHDA and CDR2 SQIVND (reference sequence). V was shortened by 5 bases and J by 2 bases, with 9 bases between the two germline ends. The chain's CDR3 is CASSPTGTNEKLFF. The DNA for the CDR3 is TGTGCCAGTAGTCCAACAGGGACTAATGAAAAACTGTTTTTT.

This clone has only one observation. The chain employs TRBV18 and TRBJ2-4; TRBD2 agrees at 13 bases. Trimming took 6 bases from V and 5 from J; bases not matched to a gene: 4. This CDR3 contains 15 residues. Germline V lookup: CDR1 KGHSH, CDR2 LQKENI. CDR3 nucleotides: TGTGCCAGCTCCCGGACTAGCGGGAGTCAAAACATTCAGTACTTC. This codes for CASSRTSGSQNIQYF.

The gene calls are TRBV6-5 and TRBJ2-5, with a tentative D call TRBD1 (6 bases). Germline lookup yields CDR1 MNHEY and CDR2 SVGAGI. V was shortened by 7 bases and J by 5 bases, with 20 bases between the two germline ends. This CDR3 is built from 15 residues. The CDR3 sequence is CASTEGPGARETQYF. The CDR3 nucleotides read TGTGCCAGCACCGAAGGCCCAGGGGCGCGGGAGACCCAGTACTTC.

This chain links TRBV19 with TRBJ2-1; 7 bases line up with TRBD2. V was clipped by 4 bases and J by 3 bases; unmatched bases: 12. The length of the CDR3 is 17 residues. The germline CDR1 and CDR2 sequences are LNHDA and SQIVND (reference sequence). CDR3 sequence reads: CASSNALSGIDYNEQFF. Here the CDR3 DNA reads TGTGCCAGTAGTAATGCCCTGAGCGGGATAGACTACAATGAGCAGTTCTTC.

The chain links TRBV6-1 to TRBJ2-1; tentatively, D is TRBD2 (5 bases). Trimming removed 3 bases at V and 3 bases at J, with 15 bases between. The CDR3 is made up of 16 amino acids. Germline V CDR1 and CDR2: MNHNS, SASEGT. CDR3 DNA: TGTGCCAGCAGTGAGCTAAGAACCGGGGACTACAATGAGCAGTTCTTC. Protein product: CASSELRTGDYNEQFF.

The chain couples TRBV5-6 to TRBJ2-3; TRBD2 matches 8 bases. Germline CDR1 reads SGHDT; CDR2 reads YYEEEE. The CDR3 spans 14 residues. With V trimmed by 0 bases and J by 6 bases, 3 bases remained unmatched. CDR3 sequence (DNA): TGTGCCAGCAGCTTGGGGCTAGCGGGCGATACGCAGTATTTT. Encoded protein: CASSLGLAGDTQYF.

This rearrangement joins TRBV7-8 to TRBJ2-5; 7 bases map to TRBD2. Unmatched junction bases numbered 15, after V lost 3 bases and J lost 5 bases. Germline CDR1 is SGHVS and CDR2 is FQNEAQ. The CDR3 runs to 17 residues. The DNA of the CDR3 is TGTGCCAGCAGCTTTTTACAACTAGCGCTAAGGGGCGAGACCCAGTACTTC. Encoded protein: CASSFLQLALRGETQYF.

This chain connects TRBV13 to TRBJ2-5; TRBD1 matches at 9 bases. CDR1 is PRHDT and CDR2 is FYEKMQ in the germline V gene (reference sequence). V lost 5 bases and J lost 5; bases outside the gene matches: 9. CDR3 size: 15 residues. The CDR3: CASSQRTGAWETQYF. CDR3 bases: TGTGCCAGCAGCCAGAGGACAGGGGCGTGGGAGACCCAGTACTTC.

This sequence joins TRBV4-3 and TRBJ2-7; D may be TRBD1 (6 bases). Germline CDR1 reads LGHNA; CDR2 reads YSLEER. The germline V and J ends were trimmed by 0 bases and 2 bases, with 8 bases remaining between them. The CDR3 is made up of 14 amino acids. The CDR3 DNA reads as TGCGCCAGCAGCCAAGAACAGGGAACCTACGAGCAGTACTTC. Translating gives CASSQEQGTYEQYF.